This TCR beta chain was observed in a study of T cell repertoires in cytomegalovirus infection. On the study more broadly: Public TCR beta signatures were indicative of both CMV infection and a matching HLA type. General study results and limits: What dominated the ex vivo response were HLA-C-restricted CMV-specific TCR beta clonotypes.

The sample holds a few counts of this clonotype. Its antigen is not identified. TCRdb used MiXCR to reprocess the reads, holding one entry per CDR3 protein. The top ten hold roughly 14% of the sample, which has 380,000 or so distinct CDR3 sequences, 34% seen once. The CDR3 sequence is 15 residues long. Per the germline V gene, CDR1 is MNHEY and CDR2 is SVGEGT. With 1 base removed from V and 7 bases from J, the gap between germline ends came to 11 bases. This chain links TRBV6-2 or TRBV6-3 with TRBJ1-6; a weak D match, TRBD1 (5 bases). The material was cultured PBMCs, obtained from culture after CMV antigen stimulation. This clonotype originated in a human donor in good health (CMV status not recorded). Some clones in this sample may be carry-over from other donors' samples. Written as DNA, the CDR3 is TGTGCCAGCAGTTACTTAGGGACGGCGAATTCACCCCTCCACTTT. It specifies CASSYLGTANSPLHF.